These T cell receptor beta chains were read from a single sample in a study of blood T cell repertoires in COVID-19. Generated by immunoSEQ multiplex PCR, the TCRdb table keeps only in-frame clones and is missing some. The table has about 150,000 clones, under 90% seen once; the top ten hold around 7.7%. Input material: PBMCs or T cells enriched from blood (not recorded which). The receptor set was obtained from a man between 50 and 59 years old who had recovered from COVID-19. CDR3s include the opening cysteine and the closing phenylalanine or tryptophan. The D gene is left open where the match is weak. The size entry is marked missing in some rows and otherwise reads once, few, many or a size class.

j_call v_call clone_size d_call cdr3_aa cdr3_nt
TRBJ2-3 TRBV7-6 - TRBD1 CASSLFAGTATDTQYF TGTGCCAGCAGCTTATTCGCCGGGACAGCAACAGATACGCAGTATTTT
TRBJ2-7 TRBV7-2 many TRBD2 CASSQRTSDYEQYF TGTGCCAGCAGCCAGCGGACTAGCGACTACGAGCAGTACTTC
TRBJ1-1 TRBV4-1 - - CASSQDNRANTEAFF TGCGCCAGCAGCCAAGATAACAGGGCGAATACTGAAGCTTTCTTT
TRBJ1-6 TRBV5-6 - TRBD1 CASSSYRGGNSPLHF TGTGCCAGCAGTTCTTACAGGGGTGGGAATTCACCCCTCCACTTT
TRBJ1-6 TRBV7-2 few - CASSPRGGNSPLHF TGTGCCAGCAGTCCAAGGGGGGGGAATTCACCCCTCCACTTT
TRBJ1-3 TRBV3-1/TRBV3-2 - - CASSLRQSGNTIYF TGTGCCAGCAGCCTCAGACAATCTGGAAACACCATATATTTT
TRBJ2-7 TRBV24-1 - TRBD1 CATSDKTGREQYF TGTGCCACCAGTGATAAGACAGGGCGCGAGCAGTACTTC
TRBJ1-4 TRBV11-2 - - CASSFWADNEKLFF TGTGCCAGCAGCTTTTGGGCAGATAATGAAAAACTGTTTTTT
TRBJ2-7 TRBV6-5 - TRBD1 CASSPKDRAYEQYF TGTGCCAGCAGTCCCAAAGACAGGGCCTACGAGCAGTACTTC
TRBJ2-5 TRBV18 - TRBD1 CASSPRTGAQETQYF TGTGCCAGCTCTCCCCGAACAGGGGCCCAAGAGACCCAGTACTTC
TRBJ1-4 TRBV18 - TRBD1 CASSPGQLLANEKLFF TGTGCCAGCTCACCGGGACAGCTACTTGCGAATGAAAAACTGTTTTTT
TRBJ1-2 TRBV3-1/TRBV3-2 - - CASSQVGAQSYGYTF TGTGCCAGCAGCCAAGTAGGGGCGCAGAGCTATGGCTACACCTTC
TRBJ1-1 TRBV12-3/TRBV12-4 - - CASSFMATEAFF TGTGCCAGCAGTTTTATGGCCACTGAAGCTTTCTTT
TRBJ2-1 TRBV5-1 - - CASKVAVDHTYNEQFF TGCGCCAGCAAGGTTGCGGTCGACCATACATACAATGAGCAGTTCTTC
TRBJ1-1 TRBV29-1 once - CSAVVNTEAFF TGCAGCGCCGTCGTGAACACTGAAGCTTTCTTT
TRBJ1-1 TRBV19 few - CASSLTANTEAFF TGTGCCAGTAGTCTTACAGCTAACACTGAAGCTTTCTTT
TRBJ1-5 TRBV5-6 - TRBD1 CASRPKGQINQPQHF TGTGCCAGCAGGCCGAAGGGACAGATCAATCAGCCCCAGCATTTT
TRBJ1-1 TRBV5-1 - - CASSLGGRSRTEAFF TGCGCCAGCAGCTTGGGAGGGAGATCGAGAACTGAAGCTTTCTTT
TRBJ2-1 TRBV4-2 - - CASSQDKGAGSVRQFF TGTGCCAGCAGCCAAGATAAGGGCGCGGGCTCGGTCCGGCAGTTCTTC
TRBJ1-1 TRBV6-5 - - CASTGVAGTEAFF TGTGCCAGCACCGGAGTCGCAGGGACTGAAGCTTTCTTT
TRBJ1-2 TRBV19 - - CASSIQPTGYGYTF TGTGCCAGTAGTATCCAACCGACAGGTTATGGCTACACCTTC
TRBJ2-7 TRBV5-1 - - CASSSGQQPAYEQYF TGCGCCAGCAGCTCCGGACAGCAACCAGCATACGAGCAGTACTTC
TRBJ1-5 TRBV29-1 once TRBD1 CSTGQGRNQPQHF TGCAGCACTGGACAGGGTCGGAATCAGCCCCAGCATTTT
TRBJ1-6 TRBV10-3 - TRBD1 CAISETGGYSPLHF TGTGCCATCAGTGAAACAGGGGGCTATTCACCCCTCCACTTT
TRBJ1-2 TRBV14 once - CASSQESGRVYTF TGTGCCAGCAGCCAAGAGTCGGGCAGGGTCTACACCTTC
TRBJ1-3 TRBV7-2 - TRBD1 CASSLGQASGNTIYF TGTGCCAGCAGCCTGGGACAGGCCTCTGGAAACACCATATATTTT
TRBJ1-2 TRBV27 - - CASSLSGRAIPYGYTF TGTGCCAGCAGTTTATCGGGCAGGGCGATACCTTATGGCTACACCTTC